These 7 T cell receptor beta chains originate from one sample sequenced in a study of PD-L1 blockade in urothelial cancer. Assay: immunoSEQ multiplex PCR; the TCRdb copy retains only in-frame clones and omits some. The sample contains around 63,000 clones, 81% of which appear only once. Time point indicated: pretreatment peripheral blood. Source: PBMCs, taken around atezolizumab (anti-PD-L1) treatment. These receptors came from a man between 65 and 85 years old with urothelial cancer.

This CDR3 reads CASSLPHSGANVLTF. CDR3 coding DNA: TGTGCCAGCAGCCTACCTCACTCTGGGGCCAACGTCCTGACTTTC. The chain is built from TRBV6-6 and TRBJ2-6; no definite D call. Germline CDR1 MNHNY, CDR2 SVGAGI (reference sequence). The CDR3 spans 15 residues. V was cut by 6 bases and J by 0 bases, with 9 bases left in between.

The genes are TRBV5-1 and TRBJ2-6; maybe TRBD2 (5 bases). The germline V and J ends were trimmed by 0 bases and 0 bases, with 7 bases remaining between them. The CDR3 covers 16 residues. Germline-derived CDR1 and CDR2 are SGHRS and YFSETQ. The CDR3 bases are TGCGCCAGCAGCTTGGGACGGGACTCTGGGGCCAACGTCCTGACTTTC. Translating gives CASSLGRDSGANVLTF.

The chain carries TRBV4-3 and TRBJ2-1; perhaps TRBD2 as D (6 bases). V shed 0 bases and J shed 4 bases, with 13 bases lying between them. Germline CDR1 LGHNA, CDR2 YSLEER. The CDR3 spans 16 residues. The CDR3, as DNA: TGCGCCAGCAGCCAAGATATTTCCGGGGGTTACAATGAGCAGTTCTTC. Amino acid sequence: CASSQDISGGYNEQFF.

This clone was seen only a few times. Here the CDR3 DNA reads TGTGCCAGCAGCCCAGAGCGGGGTTTAATTGAAGCTTTCTTT. This codes for CASSPERGLIEAFF. The chain links TRBV7-9 to TRBJ1-1, with D unresolved. Looked up from germline, CDR1 is SEHNR and CDR2 is FQNEAQ (reference sequence). The CDR3 is made up of 14 amino acids. V lost 5 bases, J lost 7 bases, and 17 bases lay in between.

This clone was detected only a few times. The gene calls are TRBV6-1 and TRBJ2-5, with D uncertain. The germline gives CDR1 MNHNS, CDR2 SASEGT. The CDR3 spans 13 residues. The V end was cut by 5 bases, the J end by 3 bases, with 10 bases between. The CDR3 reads CASSPGLKETQYF. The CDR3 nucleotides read TGTGCCAGCAGTCCGGGTCTAAAAGAGACCCAGTACTTC.

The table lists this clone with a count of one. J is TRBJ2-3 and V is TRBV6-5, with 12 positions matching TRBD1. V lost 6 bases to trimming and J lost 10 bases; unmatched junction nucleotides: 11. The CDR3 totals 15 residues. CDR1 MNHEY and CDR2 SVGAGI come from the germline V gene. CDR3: CASRPGQGARTAQYF. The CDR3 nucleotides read TGTGCCAGCAGGCCGGGACAGGGGGCCCGGACGGCGCAGTATTTT.

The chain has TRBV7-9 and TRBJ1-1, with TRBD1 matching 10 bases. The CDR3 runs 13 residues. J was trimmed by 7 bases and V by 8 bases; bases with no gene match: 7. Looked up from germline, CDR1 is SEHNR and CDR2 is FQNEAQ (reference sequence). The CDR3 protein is CASADRGLVEAFF. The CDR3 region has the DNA TGTGCCAGCGCCGACAGGGGGCTTGTTGAAGCTTTCTTT.